This T cell receptor beta chain was captured in a study of vaccination and CD4 T cells after COVID-19. The junction had 6 bases not matched to a gene; V was cut back by 11 bases and J by 5 bases. Germline CDR1 reads SGHAT; CDR2 reads FQDESV (reference sequence). CDR3 length equals 15 residues. As regards this clonotype: Its antigen is not known. A much larger clone lies one base from this, so it may be a read error.

The Oncomine TCR Beta short-read assay generated sequence data from the DNA of cultured CD4+ T cells. One entry per CDR3 protein results from TCRdb running MiXCR on the PCR reads. The sample lists about 22,000 distinct CDR3 sequences, under 40% seen once, with roughly 29% in the top ten. General study points: Only after vaccination were a median about 90% of convalescents' reactive clones seen.

Time point indicated: late sampling 161 to 241 days after vaccination in three convalescent patients. Treatment denoted: roughly 10-day PBMC culture with coronavirus spike peptide pools or control peptides (ViraFEST assay). This TCR derives from a human donor who had recovered from COVID-19. This chain connects TRBV11-1 to TRBJ2-1; 16 bases are a match to TRBD2. The sequences come from CD4+ T cells from blood, cultured in vitro, collected about 7 months after SARS-CoV-2 vaccination. The CDR3 DNA follows: TGTGCCGGCGAGGGACTAGCGGGAGGGCACAATGAGCAGTTCTTC. It encodes CAGEGLAGGHNEQFF.